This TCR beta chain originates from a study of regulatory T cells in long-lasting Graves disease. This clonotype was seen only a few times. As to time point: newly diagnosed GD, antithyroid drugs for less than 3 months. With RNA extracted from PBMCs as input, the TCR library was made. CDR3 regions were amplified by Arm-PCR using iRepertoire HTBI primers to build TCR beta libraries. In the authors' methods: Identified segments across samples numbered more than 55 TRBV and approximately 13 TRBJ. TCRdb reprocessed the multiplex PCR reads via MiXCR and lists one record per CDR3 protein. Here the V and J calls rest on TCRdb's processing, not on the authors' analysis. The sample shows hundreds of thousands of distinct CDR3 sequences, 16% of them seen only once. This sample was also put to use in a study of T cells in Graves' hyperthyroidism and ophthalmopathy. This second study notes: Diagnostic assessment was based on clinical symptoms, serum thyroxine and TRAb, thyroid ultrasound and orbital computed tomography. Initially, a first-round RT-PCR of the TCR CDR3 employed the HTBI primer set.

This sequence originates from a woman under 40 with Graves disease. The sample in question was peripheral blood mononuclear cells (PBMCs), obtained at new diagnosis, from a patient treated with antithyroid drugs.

The CDR3 region has the DNA TGTGCCAGCAGCCAACTAGGAGCGGGAGGCCCTCCCGCCATGACAGATACGCAGTATTTT. Amino acid sequence: CASSQLGAGGPPAMTDTQYF. The chain has TRBV4-2 and TRBJ2-3, with 9 bases aligning to TRBD2. The V gene's germline CDR1 is LGHNA and CDR2 YNFKEQ. The CDR3 extends over 20 amino acids. V lost 2 bases, J lost 3 bases, and 18 bases stayed unmatched.